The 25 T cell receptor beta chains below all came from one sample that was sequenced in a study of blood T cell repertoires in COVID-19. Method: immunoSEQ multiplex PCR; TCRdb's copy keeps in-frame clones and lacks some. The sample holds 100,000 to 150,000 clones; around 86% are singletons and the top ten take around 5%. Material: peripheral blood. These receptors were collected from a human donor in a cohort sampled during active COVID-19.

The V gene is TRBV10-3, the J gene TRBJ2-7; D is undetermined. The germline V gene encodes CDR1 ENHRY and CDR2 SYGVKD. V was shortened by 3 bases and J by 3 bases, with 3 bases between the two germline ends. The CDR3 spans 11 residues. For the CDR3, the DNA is TGTGCCATCAGTGACTACTACGAGCAGTACTTC. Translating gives CAISDYYEQYF.

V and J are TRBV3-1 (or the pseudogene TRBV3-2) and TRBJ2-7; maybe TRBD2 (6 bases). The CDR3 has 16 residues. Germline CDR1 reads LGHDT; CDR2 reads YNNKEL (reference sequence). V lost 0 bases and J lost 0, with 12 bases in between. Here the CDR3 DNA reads TGTGCCAGCAGCCAAGATGTAGCGGCGAGCTCCTACGAGCAGTACTTC. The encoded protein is CASSQDVAASSYEQYF.

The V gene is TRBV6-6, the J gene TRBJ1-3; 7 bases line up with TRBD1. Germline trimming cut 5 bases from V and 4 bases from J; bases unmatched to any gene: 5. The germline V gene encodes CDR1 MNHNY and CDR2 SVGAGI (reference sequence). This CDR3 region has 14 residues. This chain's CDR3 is CASSTTGSGNTIYF. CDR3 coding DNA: TGTGCCAGCAGTACGACAGGGAGCGGAAACACCATATATTTT.

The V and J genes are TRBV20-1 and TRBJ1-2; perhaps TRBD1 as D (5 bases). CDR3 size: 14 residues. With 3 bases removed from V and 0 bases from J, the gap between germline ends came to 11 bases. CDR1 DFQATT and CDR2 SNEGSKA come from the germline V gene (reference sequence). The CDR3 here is CSASEGQANYGYTF. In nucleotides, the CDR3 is TGCAGTGCTAGTGAGGGGCAAGCTAACTATGGCTACACCTTC.

CDR3 DNA: TGTGCCAGCAGCTTCACAGGAATTTTCTATGGCTACACCTTC. This gives the protein CASSFTGIFYGYTF. The chain carries TRBV7-2 and TRBJ1-2; tentatively, D is TRBD1 (5 bases). Germline V gene lookup returns CDR1 SGHTA and CDR2 FQGNSA. V lost 3 bases and J 4 bases, leaving 12 bases between the germline ends. The CDR3 loop spans 14 amino acids.

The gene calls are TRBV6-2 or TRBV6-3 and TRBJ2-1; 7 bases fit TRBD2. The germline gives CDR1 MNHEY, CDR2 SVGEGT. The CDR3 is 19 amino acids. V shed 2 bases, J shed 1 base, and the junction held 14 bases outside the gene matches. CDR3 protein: CASSYGGRASGYSYNEQFF. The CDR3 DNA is TGTGCCAGCAGTTACGGGGGTAGGGCTAGCGGATATTCCTACAATGAGCAGTTCTTC.

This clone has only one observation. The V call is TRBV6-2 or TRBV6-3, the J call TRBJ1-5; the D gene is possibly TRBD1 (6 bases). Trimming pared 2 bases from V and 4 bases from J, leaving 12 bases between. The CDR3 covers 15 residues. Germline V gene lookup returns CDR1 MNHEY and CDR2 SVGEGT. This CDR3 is CASSYPRQANQPQHF. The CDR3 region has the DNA TGTGCCAGCAGTTACCCCAGACAGGCAAATCAGCCCCAGCATTTT.

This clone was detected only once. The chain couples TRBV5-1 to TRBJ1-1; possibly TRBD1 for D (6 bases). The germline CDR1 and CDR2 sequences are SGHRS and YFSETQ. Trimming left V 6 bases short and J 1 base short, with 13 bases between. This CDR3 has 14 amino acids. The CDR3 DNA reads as TGCGCCAGCACCGGCGGGGGCCCGAACACTGAAGCTTTCTTT. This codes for CASTGGGPNTEAFF.

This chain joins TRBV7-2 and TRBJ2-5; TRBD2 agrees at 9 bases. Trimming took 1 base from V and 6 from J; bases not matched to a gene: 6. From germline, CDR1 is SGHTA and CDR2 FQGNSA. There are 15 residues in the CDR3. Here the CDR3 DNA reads TGTGCCAGCAGCTTAGATCGGGGGACTAGCAAGACCCAGTACTTC. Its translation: CASSLDRGTSKTQYF.

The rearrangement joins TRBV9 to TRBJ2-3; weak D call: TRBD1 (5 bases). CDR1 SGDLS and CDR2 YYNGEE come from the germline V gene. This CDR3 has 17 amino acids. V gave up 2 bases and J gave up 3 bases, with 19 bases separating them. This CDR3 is CASSVDITGAPTDTQYF. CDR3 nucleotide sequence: TGTGCCAGCAGCGTCGACATAACAGGAGCTCCTACAGATACGCAGTATTTT.

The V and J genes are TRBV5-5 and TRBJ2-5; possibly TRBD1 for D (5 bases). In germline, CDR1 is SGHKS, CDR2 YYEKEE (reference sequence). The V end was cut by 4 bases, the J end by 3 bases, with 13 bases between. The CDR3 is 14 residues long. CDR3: CASSLTENKETQYF. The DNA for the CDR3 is TGTGCCAGCAGCCTGACAGAGAACAAAGAGACCCAGTACTTC.

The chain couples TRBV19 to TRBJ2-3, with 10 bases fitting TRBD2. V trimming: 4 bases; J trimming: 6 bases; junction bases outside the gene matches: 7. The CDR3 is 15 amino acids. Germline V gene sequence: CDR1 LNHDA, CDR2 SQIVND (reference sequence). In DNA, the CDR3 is TGTGCCAGTAGTACGAGCGGGAGGGCCAGTGATACGCAGTATTTT. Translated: CASSTSGRASDTQYF.

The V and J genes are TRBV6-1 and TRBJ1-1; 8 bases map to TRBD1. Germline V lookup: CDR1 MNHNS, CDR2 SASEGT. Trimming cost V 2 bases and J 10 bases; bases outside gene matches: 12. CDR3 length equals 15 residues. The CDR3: CASSEIGRGLAGAFF. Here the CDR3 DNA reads TGTGCCAGCAGTGAAATAGGCAGGGGGCTCGCAGGAGCTTTCTTT.

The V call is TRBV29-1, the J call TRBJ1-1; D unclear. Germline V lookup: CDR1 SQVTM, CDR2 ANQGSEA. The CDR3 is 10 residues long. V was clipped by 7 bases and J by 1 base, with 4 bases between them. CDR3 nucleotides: TGCAGCGCGCAGAACACTGAAGCTTTCTTT. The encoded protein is CSAQNTEAFF.

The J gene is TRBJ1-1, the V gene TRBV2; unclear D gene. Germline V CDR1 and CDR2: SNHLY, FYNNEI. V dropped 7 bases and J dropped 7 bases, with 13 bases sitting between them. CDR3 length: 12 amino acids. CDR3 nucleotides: TGTGCCAGCACCCAAGCATCCCTTGAAGCTTTCTTT. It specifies CASTQASLEAFF.

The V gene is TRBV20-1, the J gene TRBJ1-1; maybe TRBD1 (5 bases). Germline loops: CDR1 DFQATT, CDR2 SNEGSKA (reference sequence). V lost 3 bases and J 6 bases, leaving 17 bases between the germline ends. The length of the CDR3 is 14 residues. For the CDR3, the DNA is TGCAGTGCTAGTGGGGGTGCGGGATCCGCTGAAGCTTTCTTT. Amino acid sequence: CSASGGAGSAEAFF.

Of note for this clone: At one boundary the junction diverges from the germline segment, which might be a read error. The CDR3 DNA is TGTGCTAGCAGCCCCGGGACAGGGAATGAAAAACTGTTTTTT. This sequence encodes CASSPGTGNEKLFF. The V gene is TRBV7-7, the J gene TRBJ1-4, with 9 bases identical to TRBD1. Germline assignment: CDR1 SSHAT and CDR2 FNYEAQ (reference sequence). This CDR3 is 14 amino acids long.

DNA for the CDR3: TGTGCCAGCAGCTCCTTCGGGGGGGCTGGGGCCAACGTCCTGACTTTC. Protein product: CASSSFGGAGANVLTF. V and J are TRBV5-8 and TRBJ2-6; 8 bases agree with TRBD2. Trimming took 3 bases from V and 2 from J; bases not matched to a gene: 4. The CDR3 consists of 16 residues. Germline-derived CDR1 and CDR2 are SGHTS and YDEGEE.

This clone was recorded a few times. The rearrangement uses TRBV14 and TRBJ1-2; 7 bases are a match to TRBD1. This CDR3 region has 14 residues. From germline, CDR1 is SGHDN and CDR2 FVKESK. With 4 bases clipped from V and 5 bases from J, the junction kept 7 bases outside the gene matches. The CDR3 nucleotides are TGTGCCAGCAGCCGGACAGGAGGAGAGTATGGCTACACCTTC. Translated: CASSRTGGEYGYTF.

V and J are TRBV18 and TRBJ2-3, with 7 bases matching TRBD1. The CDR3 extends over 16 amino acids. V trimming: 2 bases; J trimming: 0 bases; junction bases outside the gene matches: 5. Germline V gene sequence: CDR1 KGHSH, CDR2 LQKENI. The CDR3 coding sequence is TGTGCCAGCTCACCAGGGACAGCTACTAGCACAGATACGCAGTATTTT. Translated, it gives CASSPGTATSTDTQYF.

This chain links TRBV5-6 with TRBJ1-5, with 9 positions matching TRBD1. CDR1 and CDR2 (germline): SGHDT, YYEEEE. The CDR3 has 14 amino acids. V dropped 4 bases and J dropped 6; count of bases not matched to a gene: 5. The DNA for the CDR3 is TGTGCCAGCAGCCTAACAGGGGGCTTTCAGCCCCAGCATTTT. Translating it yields CASSLTGGFQPQHF.

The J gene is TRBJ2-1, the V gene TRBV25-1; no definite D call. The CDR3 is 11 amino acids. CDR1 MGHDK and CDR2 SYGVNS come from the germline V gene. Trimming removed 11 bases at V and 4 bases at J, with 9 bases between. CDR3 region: CASTEYNEQFF. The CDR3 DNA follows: TGTGCCTCAACAGAGTACAATGAGCAGTTCTTC. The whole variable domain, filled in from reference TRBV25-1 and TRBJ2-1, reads EADIYQTPRYLVIGTGKKITLECSQTMGHDKMYWYQQDPGMELHLIHYSYGVNSTEKGDLSSESTVSRIRTEHFPLTLESARPSHTSQYLCASTEYNEQFFGPGTRLTVL.

The CDR3 is CASSVTGEHYGYTF. The CDR3 coding sequence is TGTGCCAGCAGTGTGACAGGGGAGCACTATGGCTACACCTTC. The chain joins TRBV2 to TRBJ1-2, with TRBD1 identical over 8 bases. The V and J ends lost 4 bases and 3 bases, in that order; junction bases with no gene match: 4. CDR3 length: 14 amino acids. Germline loops: CDR1 SNHLY, CDR2 FYNNEI.

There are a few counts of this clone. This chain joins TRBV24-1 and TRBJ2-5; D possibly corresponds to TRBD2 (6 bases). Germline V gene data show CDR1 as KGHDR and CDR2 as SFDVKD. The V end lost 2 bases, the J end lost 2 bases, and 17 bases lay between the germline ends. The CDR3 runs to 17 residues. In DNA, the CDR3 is TGTGCCACCAGTGATTCAACCCTACCCGGAGGGCAAGAGACCCAGTACTTC. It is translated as CATSDSTLPGGQETQYF.

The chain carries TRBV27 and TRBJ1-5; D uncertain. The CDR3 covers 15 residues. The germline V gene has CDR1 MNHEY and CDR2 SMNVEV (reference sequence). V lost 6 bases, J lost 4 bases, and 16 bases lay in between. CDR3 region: CASRAEGAYNQPQHF. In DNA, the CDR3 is TGTGCCAGCAGGGCAGAGGGCGCGTATAATCAGCCCCAGCATTTT.